The 19 T cell receptor beta chains listed next were all sequenced from one sample in a study of blood T cell repertoires in COVID-19. Clones were read by immunoSEQ multiplex PCR, and TCRdb kept only the in-frame ones, dropping some. The table shows roughly 100,000 clones, with approximately 82% occurring only once. Sequenced: peripheral blood. The receptors shown here come from a man aged 55 to 70 with active or convalescent COVID-19.

V and J are TRBV7-2 and TRBJ2-2, with TRBD1 matching 8 bases. In germline, CDR1 is SGHTA, CDR2 FQGNSA. J lost 6 bases, V lost 3 bases, and 6 bases had no gene match. This CDR3 has 15 amino acids. CDR3 loop: CASSFGQGNAGELFF. The CDR3 DNA sequence: TGTGCCAGCAGCTTCGGACAGGGCAATGCCGGGGAGCTGTTTTTT.

The V gene is TRBV7-9, the J gene TRBJ1-5; TRBD1 agrees at 10 bases. Per the germline V gene, CDR1 is SEHNR and CDR2 is FQNEAQ (reference sequence). The CDR3 is made up of 13 amino acids. With V trimmed by 5 bases and J by 10 bases, 5 bases remained unmatched. CDR3 loop: CASSQGQGYPQHF. CDR3 nucleotide sequence: TGTGCCAGCAGCCAGGGACAGGGGTATCCCCAGCATTTT.

This chain links TRBV6-2 or TRBV6-3 with TRBJ2-3; TRBD2 might be the D (5 bases). The germline gives CDR1 MNHEY, CDR2 SVGEGT. The CDR3 length is 16 residues. Trimming cost V 2 bases and J 0 bases, with 12 bases left between them. CDR3 in amino acids: CASSYGSSASTDTQYF. CDR3 nucleotide sequence: TGTGCCAGCAGTTACGGTAGTAGCGCCAGCACAGATACGCAGTATTTT.

Regarding this clone: At one of its ends the junction is not consistent with the germline gene, which may arise from a read error. Other DNA sequences in the sample encode the same CDR3. The V gene is TRBV7-2, the J gene TRBJ1-5, with D hard to call. The length of the CDR3 is 14 residues. Per the germline V gene, CDR1 is SGHTA and CDR2 is FQGNSA. CDR3 region: CASSLARSNQPQHF. The CDR3 bases are TGTGCCAGCAGCCTAGCTCGGAGCAATCAGCCCCAGCATTTT.

This rearrangement joins TRBV27 to TRBJ1-6; D is perhaps TRBD1 (5 bases). Germline-derived CDR1 and CDR2 are MNHEY and SMNVEV (reference sequence). The CDR3 loop spans 14 amino acids. The V gene lost 5 bases and the J gene lost 7 bases, with 12 bases spanning the gap. CDR3: CASSAGRNNSPLHF. CDR3 in DNA: TGTGCCAGCAGTGCGGGACGGAACAATTCACCCCTCCACTTT.

The sample holds many counts of this clone. The rearrangement joins TRBV7-9 to TRBJ2-7; D unclear. The ends were cut back, 1 base at V and 6 bases at J, with 10 bases in the middle. The CDR3 contains 13 residues. Germline assignment: CDR1 SEHNR and CDR2 FQNEAQ (reference sequence). The CDR3 protein is CASSLGPGREQYF. CDR3 nucleotide sequence: TGTGCCAGCAGCTTAGGCCCAGGCCGCGAGCAGTACTTC.

The V gene is TRBV7-9, the J gene TRBJ1-2, with D unresolved. V lost 6 bases, J lost 2 bases, and 13 bases lay in between. The CDR3 extends over 14 amino acids. The germline V gene encodes CDR1 SEHNR and CDR2 FQNEAQ (reference sequence). The CDR3 protein is CASSSMGRNYGYTF. In nucleotides, the CDR3 is TGTGCCAGCAGTTCGATGGGGAGGAACTATGGCTACACCTTC.

This sequence joins TRBV5-1 and TRBJ1-1; D is possibly TRBD1 (5 bases). Trimming left V 2 bases short and J 0 bases short, with 11 bases between. Germline V gene sequence: CDR1 SGHRS, CDR2 YFSETQ. The length of the CDR3 is 15 residues. CDR3 in amino acids: CASSFDSIMNTEAFF. In DNA form, the CDR3 reads TGCGCCAGCAGCTTCGACAGCATCATGAACACTGAAGCTTTCTTT.

In this sample, this clone turned up once. This chain links TRBV29-1 with TRBJ2-3; unclear D gene. The V gene lost 6 bases and the J gene lost 3 bases, with 7 bases spanning the gap. Germline-derived CDR1 and CDR2 are SQVTM and ANQGSEA. This CDR3 has 11 residues. The CDR3 coding sequence is TGCAGCGTAAAGACTACAGATACGCAGTATTTT. Encoded protein: CSVKTTDTQYF.

This chain joins TRBV25-1 and TRBJ2-5; perhaps TRBD1 as D (6 bases). This CDR3 contains 15 residues. Trimming cost V 2 bases and J 1 base, with 11 bases left between them. Germline values: CDR1 MGHDK, CDR2 SYGVNS. This chain's CDR3 is CASSELHRAQETQYF. Written as DNA, the CDR3 is TGTGCCAGCAGTGAACTACACAGGGCCCAAGAGACCCAGTACTTC.

The V call is TRBV11-3, the J call TRBJ2-1; 10 bases match TRBD1. The trim removed 0 bases at V and 2 bases at J, leaving 4 bases unmatched. Germline assignment: CDR1 SGHNT and CDR2 YENEEA. CDR3 length: 17 residues. The CDR3 sequence: CASSLEGQGLTYNEQFF. The CDR3 coding sequence is TGTGCCAGCAGCTTAGAGGGACAGGGGTTAACCTACAATGAGCAGTTCTTC.

The gene calls are TRBV5-1 and TRBJ1-1; TRBD1 matches at 8 bases. Trimming removed 2 bases from V and 11 bases from J; junction bases left unmatched: 14. The CDR3 extends over 15 amino acids. Germline assignment: CDR1 SGHRS and CDR2 YFSETQ. CDR3 in DNA: TGCGCCAGCAGCTTCTCAGGGGGCGCGGGTTTAGGGGCTTTCTTT. Its translation: CASSFSGGAGLGAFF.

The chain combines TRBV9 with TRBJ1-1; D not certain. Per the germline V gene, CDR1 is SGDLS and CDR2 is YYNGEE. V lost 3 bases and J 4 bases, leaving 10 bases between the germline ends. The CDR3 has 13 residues. DNA of the CDR3: TGTGCCAGCAGCGGGGGAGGCGGCACTGAAGCTTTCTTT. Its protein product is CASSGGGGTEAFF.

CDR3: CASSIIQGGQPQHF. The CDR3 region has the DNA TGTGCCAGTAGTATTATCCAGGGAGGTCAGCCCCAGCATTTT. V usage is TRBV19 and J usage is TRBJ1-5; D may be TRBD1 (5 bases). Germline CDR1 and CDR2: LNHDA and SQIVND (reference sequence). The CDR3 is made up of 14 amino acids. The germline V and J ends were trimmed by 3 bases and 6 bases, with 12 bases remaining between them.

The chain uses TRBV9 and TRBJ2-1; 10 nucleotides line up with TRBD2. Germline CDR1 reads SGDLS; CDR2 reads YYNGEE. The CDR3 is 16 amino acids. Unmatched junction bases numbered 13, after V lost 4 bases and J lost 9 bases. CDR3 nucleotide sequence: TGTGCCAGCAGCCCGTCCCCGGGACTAGCGATAGGTGAGCAGTTCTTC. Translating gives CASSPSPGLAIGEQFF.

The CDR3 is CASSLSRGGRNQPQHF. The CDR3 region has the DNA TGTGCCAGCAGCTTATCCCGGGGGGGACGCAATCAGCCCCAGCATTTT. The rearrangement links TRBV7-9 to TRBJ1-5, with D possibly being TRBD1 (5 bases). Between the trimmed V and J ends, which lost 2 bases and 2 bases, there was a span of 13 bases. The germline gives CDR1 SEHNR, CDR2 FQNEAQ (reference sequence). The CDR3 sequence is 16 residues long.

This clone was counted only a few times. The V gene is TRBV7-9, the J gene TRBJ2-5; tentatively, D is TRBD2 (6 bases). Germline CDR1 SEHNR, CDR2 FQNEAQ (reference sequence). The CDR3 covers 18 residues. V lost 6 bases and J lost 4, with 27 bases in between. In DNA, the CDR3 is TGTGCCAGCAGAGCCCCCCCGAGACTAGAGAGATTGGGAGAGACCCAGTACTTC. It encodes CASRAPPRLERLGETQYF.

In this sample, this clone turned up a few times. V usage is TRBV6-5 and J usage is TRBJ2-7; 8 bases agree with TRBD1. The J segment lost 4 bases and the V segment lost 7 bases, leaving 9 bases of the junction unmatched. CDR3 size: 14 residues. Germline V lookup: CDR1 MNHEY, CDR2 SVGAGI. This CDR3 reads CASMRTGIKYEQYV. The CDR3 DNA reads as TGTGCCAGCATGAGGACAGGGATAAAGTACGAGCAGTACGTC.

The chain joins TRBV4-3 to TRBJ2-1; D is possibly TRBD2 (5 bases). Between the trimmed V and J ends, which lost 4 bases and 6 bases, there was a span of 13 bases. Germline V gene sequence: CDR1 LGHNA, CDR2 YSLEER. The CDR3 consists of 14 residues. Here the CDR3 DNA reads TGCGCCAGCAGCCGGAAACTAGGTTCCAATGAGCAGTTCTTC. Translating it yields CASSRKLGSNEQFF.